This is a list of T cell receptor beta chains from one sample in a study of blood T cell repertoires in COVID-19. The assay was immunoSEQ multiplex PCR, and TCRdb's table has in-frame clones only and misses some. This table holds 280,000 or so clones, 85% found once. Sequencing used PBMCs or T cells enriched from blood (not recorded which). Every receptor here comes from a woman aged 50 to 65 who had recovered from COVID-19. The CDR3 runs from the conserved cysteine through the conserved F or W. The D gene is left open where the match is weak. Expanded clones are given a class, and other clones once, few, many or no size at all.

clone size	D gene	J gene	V gene	CDR3 DNA	CDR3 protein
-	TRBD1	TRBJ2-2	TRBV7-9	TGTGCCAGCAGCTCCCCGGGACAGGATTTAACCGGGGAGCTGTTTTTT	CASSSPGQDLTGELFF
-	TRBD2	TRBJ2-5	TRBV7-8	TGTGCCAGCAGCCTGGGGCTAGCGGCTGTAAAGACCCAGTACTTC	CASSLGLAAVKTQYF
-	TRBD1	TRBJ2-1	TRBV28	TGTGCCAGCAGGAGGACAGGGCACTACAATGAGCAGTTCTTC	CASRRTGHYNEQFF
-	TRBD1	TRBJ1-2	TRBV24-1	TGTGCCACCAGTGATACGGACAGGGGGATCTATGGCTACACCTTC	CATSDTDRGIYGYTF
-	-	TRBJ2-1	TRBV19	TGTGCCAGTAGTCCCCCGGACAGGAGGGTATACAATGAGCAGTTCTTC	CASSPPDRRVYNEQFF
-	-	TRBJ2-7	TRBV12-3/TRBV12-4	TGTGCCAGCAGGTCCGGGACATACTACGAGCAGTACTTC	CASRSGTYYEQYF
-	TRBD1	TRBJ2-7	TRBV6-2/TRBV6-3	TGTGCCAGCAGCCTACAGGGGCTACCCTACGAGCAGTACTTC	CASSLQGLPYEQYF
-	-	TRBJ2-5	TRBV9	TGTGCCAGCAGCGCCCCCCTGGGAGGGGGGCTAGAGACCCAGTACTTC	CASSAPLGGGLETQYF
-	TRBD2	TRBJ2-5	TRBV4-3	TGCGCCAGCAGCCAGACTAGCGGGAGTTACGAGACCCAGTACTTC	CASSQTSGSYETQYF
few	TRBD2	TRBJ2-2	TRBV3-1/TRBV3-2	TGTGCCAGCAGCAGATCGGGACTAGCGGGGCCTTTCACCGGGGAGCTGTTTTTT	CASSRSGLAGPFTGELFF
once	-	TRBJ2-3	TRBV5-1	TGCGCCAGCAGCAGGGGCCGCACAGATACGCAGTATTTT	CASSRGRTDTQYF
-	TRBD1	TRBJ1-2	TRBV5-1	TGCGCCAGCAATCCCGGGACAGGGGAGAGGGGCTACACCTTC	CASNPGTGERGYTF
-	TRBD1	TRBJ1-2	TRBV5-1	TGCGCCAGCAGCTTGGCCGGACAGGGAGAATCAGGCTACACCTTC	CASSLAGQGESGYTF
-	-	TRBJ1-5	TRBV30	TGTGCCTGGGACAGAGGGAATCCGCCCCAGCATTTT	CAWDRGNPPQHF
-	-	TRBJ1-1	TRBV10-1	TGCGCCAGCAGCCCAAGGACCGGGACACCTAACACTGAAGCTTTCTTT	CASSPRTGTPNTEAFF
once	-	TRBJ2-7	TRBV10-1	TGCGCCAGCAGTGAGTCGACTCTGTATCAGGGTGGGTCCTACGAGCAGTACTTC	CASSESTLYQGGSYEQYF
-	TRBD1	TRBJ2-2	TRBV29-1	TGCAGCACTACAGGGGGCGTTAACACCGGGGAGCTGTTTTTT	CSTTGGVNTGELFF
-	-	TRBJ2-3	TRBV7-9	TGTGCCAGCCAAAGAGCTAGCACAGATACGCAGTATTTT	CASQRASTDTQYF
-	TRBD1	TRBJ2-1	TRBV25-1	TGTGCCAGCAGTGAACTGGGACAGTCCTACAATGAGCAGTTCTTC	CASSELGQSYNEQFF
-	TRBD1	TRBJ1-6	TRBV18	TGTGCCAGCTCACCAAACCCCAACAGGGGTATGGATTCACCCCTCCACTTT	CASSPNPNRGMDSPLHF
few	-	TRBJ2-7	TRBV9	TGTGCCAGCAGCGGGGCAGGGATCAACGAGCAGTACTTC	CASSGAGINEQYF
-	-	TRBJ1-5	TRBV24-1	TGTGCCACCAGTGATTCGAGTCGCGGGCCCCAGCATTTT	CATSDSSRGPQHF
-	TRBD1	TRBJ1-4	TRBV6-6	TGTGCCAGCAGCGACAGGGCAAAACTGTTTTTT	CASSDRAKLFF
-	TRBD1	TRBJ2-6	TRBV3-1/TRBV3-2	TGTGCCAGCAGCCTAGAGGGGGACAGGGGGTTTCGATCGGCCAACGTCCTGACTTTC	CASSLEGDRGFRSANVLTF
-	-	TRBJ2-7	TRBV18	TGTGCCAGCTCAAACGGGGGGCGCGACTACGAGCAGTACTTC	CASSNGGRDYEQYF
-	TRBD1	TRBJ1-3	TRBV10-3	TGTGCCATCAGTGATAGGGACAGGGGTGCCGCTGGAAACACCATATATTTT	CAISDRDRGAAGNTIYF
-	TRBD2	TRBJ2-2	TRBV19	TGTGCCAGTAGCCCCCCTAGCGGGGGTACCGGGGAGCTGTTTTTT	CASSPPSGGTGELFF
-	TRBD1	TRBJ1-3	TRBV5-6	TGTGCCAGCAGCTTTGTACCCAGGGGGACTCCTGGAAACACCATATATTTT	CASSFVPRGTPGNTIYF
few	TRBD2	TRBJ2-7	TRBV7-9	TGTGCCAGCAGCTTATACAGAAATCCCGCGACTAGCGACTCCTACGAGCAGTACTTC	CASSLYRNPATSDSYEQYF
-	TRBD2	TRBJ2-7	TRBV29-1	TGCAGCGTTGAAGATCCCGGGGGGGGAGCCTACGAGCAGTACTTC	CSVEDPGGGAYEQYF
-	TRBD1	TRBJ2-1	TRBV5-6	TGTGCCAGCAGCTTATATTCCCCAGGGGGCGATGAGCAGTTCTTC	CASSLYSPGGDEQFF
-	TRBD1	TRBJ1-2	TRBV15	TGTGCCACCAGCAGGTCGACAGGGGACTATGGCTACACCTTC	CATSRSTGDYGYTF
-	-	TRBJ2-1	TRBV29-1	TGCAGCGTTGAAGACGCCGTGGCAGGGCAGTTCTTC	CSVEDAVAGQFF
-	-	TRBJ2-3	TRBV2	TGTGCCACCAAGGGCGCAGCTTCGGGGGATACGCAGTATTTT	CATKGAASGDTQYF
-	-	TRBJ2-1	TRBV5-4	TGTGCCAGCACAGACTGGTCCTACAATGAGCAGTTCTTC	CASTDWSYNEQFF
-	TRBD1	TRBJ2-7	TRBV5-5	TGTGCCAGCAGCCCGGACAGGGGGAGGTCCTACGAGCAGTACTTC	CASSPDRGRSYEQYF
-	TRBD1	TRBJ1-6	TRBV7-9	TGTGCCAGCAGCGACAGGGGCTATAATTCACCCCTCCACTTT	CASSDRGYNSPLHF
-	-	TRBJ2-1	TRBV7-6	TGTGCCAGCAGCTCGGGCAATGAGCAGTTCTTC	CASSSGNEQFF
few	-	TRBJ2-1	TRBV4-1	TGCGCCAGCAGCCTTTCCCTTTACAGGGTCCTCAGCTCCTACAATGAGCAGTTCTTC	CASSLSLYRVLSSYNEQFF
-	TRBD1	TRBJ2-7	TRBV5-6	TGTGCCAGCAGCTCACGGGGGCAGGGGGCTTTTAGCTCCTACGAGCAGTACTTC	CASSSRGQGAFSSYEQYF
-	TRBD1	TRBJ1-1	TRBV7-9	TGTGCCAGCAGCTTCGGACAGGCGAACACTGAAGCTTTCTTT	CASSFGQANTEAFF
-	TRBD2	TRBJ2-1	TRBV2	TGTGCCACCCGGGGGACCGGGGGGGCGCTTTACAATGAGCAGTTCTTC	CATRGTGGALYNEQFF
-	TRBD1	TRBJ1-6	TRBV18	TGTGCCAGCTCACCCGGACAGGACTTACCCCTCCACTTT	CASSPGQDLPLHF
once	-	TRBJ1-5	TRBV6-2/TRBV6-3	TGTGCCAGCAGTTACTCCTATCGAGGTCAGCCCCAGCATTTT	CASSYSYRGQPQHF
-	TRBD1	TRBJ1-2	TRBV4-2	TGTGCCAGCAGCCAAGGAGGACAGGGAGGATTGAACTATGGCTACACCTTC	CASSQGGQGGLNYGYTF
-	TRBD1	TRBJ2-2	TRBV3-1/TRBV3-2	TGTGCCAGCGGGACAGGGGGGGCGAACACCGGGGAGCTGTTTTTT	CASGTGGANTGELFF
-	TRBD1	TRBJ1-3	TRBV28	TGTGCCAGCAGTTTGCAGGGGGCGCTTTCTGGAAACACCATATATTTT	CASSLQGALSGNTIYF
-	-	TRBJ2-1	TRBV7-9	TGTGCCTCCCCCGAGCGAGGAGATGAGCAGTTCTTC	CASPERGDEQFF
once	TRBD2	TRBJ2-5	TRBV7-9	TGTGCCAGCAGCAATGGACTAGCACAAGAGACCCAGTACTTC	CASSNGLAQETQYF
-	TRBD1	TRBJ1-1	TRBV7-2	TGTGCCAGCAGCTGGGGACAGCTTGAAGCTTTCTTT	CASSWGQLEAFF
-	TRBD1	TRBJ1-3	TRBV9	TGTGCCAGCAGTGGACAGGGGGCTGGAAACACCATATATTTT	CASSGQGAGNTIYF
few	TRBD1	TRBJ1-1	TRBV2	TGTGCCAGCAGAGAAAACAGGGGTCCGAACACTGAAGCTTTCTTT	CASRENRGPNTEAFF
-	-	TRBJ1-2	TRBV28	TGTGCCAGCAGCACTGGAGGGTTGGGCTACACCTTC	CASSTGGLGYTF
-	TRBD1	TRBJ1-6	TRBV5-1	TGCGCCAGCAGCGGAGACAGGGGGCGAAGCTCCTATAATTCACCCCTCCACTTT	CASSGDRGRSSYNSPLHF